A selection of T cell receptor beta chains follows, all from one sample in a study of cytomegalovirus exposure and HLA in healthy donors. Measured with immunoSEQ multiplex PCR; TCRdb has only the in-frame clones, and not every one. Of 100,000 to 150,000 clones in the sample, around 78% were seen once. Sequencing was done on a sample of PBMCs. Receptors were obtained from a woman aged 40 to 55 in good health and CMV-seronegative. CDR3s include the opening cysteine and the closing phenylalanine or tryptophan. D genes are given only for firm matches. The size of a clone is reported for some rows only, either as once, few or many, or as a class for expanded clones.

DNA: TGTGCCAGCAGGGACTCGACCGGGCGGAAAGCTTTCTTT
CDR3: CASRDSTGRKAFF
size: few
J: TRBJ1-1
V: TRBV7-2
D: NA

DNA: TGTGCCAGCAGTTGGAACAGTCCAAACTATGGCTACACCTTC
CDR3: CASSWNSPNYGYTF
size: few
J: TRBJ1-2
V: TRBV6-6
D: NA

DNA: TGTGCCAGCAGTTGGGGAGGGATGACCACGCTTGGGAAACTGTTTTTT
CDR3: CASSWGGMTTLGKLFF
size: NA
J: TRBJ1-4
V: TRBV27
D: NA

DNA: TGTGCCAGCTCTTGGACAGGGGAGAGTTCGGCCCAGCATTTT
CDR3: CASSWTGESSAQHF
size: NA
J: TRBJ1-5
V: TRBV6-1
D: TRBD1

DNA: TGCGCCAGCAGACCTGGACAGGGCACGACTAATGAAAAACTGTTTTTT
CDR3: CASRPGQGTTNEKLFF
size: NA
J: TRBJ1-4
V: TRBV5-1
D: TRBD1

DNA: TGCGCCAGCAGCTTGGGGGACAGGGGAGGTAATCAGCCCCAGCATTTT
CDR3: CASSLGDRGGNQPQHF
size: NA
J: TRBJ1-5
V: TRBV5-1
D: TRBD1

DNA: TGTGCCAGCAGCTCCCCCGGGACAGAAATAGATACGCAGTATTTT
CDR3: CASSSPGTEIDTQYF
size: NA
J: TRBJ2-3
V: TRBV7-9
D: TRBD1

DNA: TGCGCCAGCAGCCAAGTAACAGGCCGTGAGCAGTTCTTC
CDR3: CASSQVTGREQFF
size: NA
J: TRBJ2-1
V: TRBV4-3
D: NA

DNA: TGTGCCAGCAGATACAGGGCGAGCTCCTACGAGCAGTACTTC
CDR3: CASRYRASSYEQYF
size: NA
J: TRBJ2-7
V: TRBV7-9
D: NA

DNA: TGTGCCAGCAGCAGAATCGCCACTAGCGAGACCTACGAGCAGTACTTC
CDR3: CASSRIATSETYEQYF
size: NA
J: TRBJ2-7
V: TRBV7-9
D: TRBD2

DNA: TGTGCCAGTACCACTGGAGGGTCTGGGGCCAACGGCCTGACTTTC
CDR3: CASTTGGSGANGLTF
size: NA
J: TRBJ2-6
V: TRBV19
D: NA

DNA: TGTGCTAGCAGCTTAGAAGGACAGAATAGCAATCAGCCCCAGCATTTT
CDR3: CASSLEGQNSNQPQHF
size: NA
J: TRBJ1-5
V: TRBV7-7
D: NA

DNA: TGCAGTGCCAGGGGCCACTACGAGCAGTACTTC
CDR3: CSARGHYEQYF
size: few
J: TRBJ2-7
V: TRBV20-1
D: NA

DNA: TGTGCCAGCAGCTTAAGGGGGATGGCTAATGAAAAACTGTTTTTT
CDR3: CASSLRGMANEKLFF
size: NA
J: TRBJ1-4
V: TRBV7-9
D: NA

DNA: TGTGCAAGTCGCTTAGCGGCCGAACGGTACAGGGAGAATCAGCCCCAGCATTTT
CDR3: CASRLAAERYRENQPQHF
size: NA
J: TRBJ1-5
V: TRBV12-2
D: NA

DNA: TGTGCCAGCAGTGAACGACAGCCCCACTCTGGGGCCAACGTCCTGACTTTC
CDR3: CASSERQPHSGANVLTF
size: NA
J: TRBJ2-6
V: TRBV2
D: NA

DNA: TGTGCCAGCAGTCCCCCGGGGGAGCAGTACTTC
CDR3: CASSPPGEQYF
size: once
J: TRBJ2-7
V: TRBV27
D: NA

DNA: TGCGCCAGCAGCTTGGACAGGGGACAGATCCAAGAGACCCAGTACTTC
CDR3: CASSLDRGQIQETQYF
size: NA
J: TRBJ2-5
V: TRBV5-1
D: TRBD1

DNA: TGCGCCAGCAGCCAAGAACAGTTATCCTACGAGCAGTACTTC
CDR3: CASSQEQLSYEQYF
size: NA
J: TRBJ2-7
V: TRBV4-3
D: NA

DNA: TGTGCCAGCATGAGGGAGGGCCTCTACGAGCAGTACTTC
CDR3: CASMREGLYEQYF
size: once
J: TRBJ2-7
V: TRBV28
D: TRBD2

DNA: TGTGCCAGCAGTGACAGGGGGCGATACGAGCAGTACTTC
CDR3: CASSDRGRYEQYF
size: NA
J: TRBJ2-7
V: TRBV6-1
D: TRBD1

DNA: TGTGCCAGCTCACCGGTCGGACAGGGGGCAGGCGGCTACACCTTC
CDR3: CASSPVGQGAGGYTF
size: NA
J: TRBJ1-2
V: TRBV18
D: TRBD1

DNA: TGTGCCAGCAGCTTCAGGACAGGGTTAGCAGATACGCAGTATTTT
CDR3: CASSFRTGLADTQYF
size: NA
J: TRBJ2-3
V: TRBV5-5
D: TRBD1

DNA: TGTGCCAGCAGACTACTAGCGGGAGTATTCGCTGGCACAGATACGCAGTATTTT
CDR3: CASRLLAGVFAGTDTQYF
size: NA
J: TRBJ2-3
V: TRBV7-8
D: TRBD2

DNA: TGCAGCGCCACAGGTTACGGGAGGGAGACCCAGTACTTC
CDR3: CSATGYGRETQYF
size: NA
J: TRBJ2-5
V: TRBV29-1
D: TRBD2

DNA: TGCGCCAGCAGCCCGACAGGGGGCTCCTACAATGAGCAGTTCTTC
CDR3: CASSPTGGSYNEQFF
size: NA
J: TRBJ2-1
V: TRBV4-1
D: TRBD1

DNA: TGTGCCAGTAAGCCCCGAATAGGCGGGACTGAAGCTTTCTTT
CDR3: CASKPRIGGTEAFF
size: NA
J: TRBJ1-1
V: TRBV19
D: NA

DNA: TGTGCCATCAGTGAGTCGGGGGGACAGGGGGTAGGCGAGCAGTACTTC
CDR3: CAISESGGQGVGEQYF
size: NA
J: TRBJ2-7
V: TRBV10-3
D: TRBD1

DNA: TGTGCCAGCAGTCAGAGGGAAGCCAATGAGCAGTTCTTC
CDR3: CASSQREANEQFF
size: NA
J: TRBJ2-1
V: TRBV27
D: NA

DNA: TGTGCCAGCAGCCTGACAAGGAAAGCAGAGACCCAGTACTTC
CDR3: CASSLTRKAETQYF
size: NA
J: TRBJ2-5
V: TRBV11-2
D: NA

DNA: TGTGCCAGCAGCCAACAGTGGCACGATACCCTAAAAGAGACCCAGTACTTC
CDR3: CASSQQWHDTLKETQYF
size: NA
J: TRBJ2-5
V: TRBV21-1
D: NA

DNA: TGTGCCAGCAGGGTTAGGGGTTTGACAGATACGCAGTATTTT
CDR3: CASRVRGLTDTQYF
size: few
J: TRBJ2-3
V: TRBV7-2
D: NA

DNA: TGTGCCAGCAGGGGACTAGCGGGAGGGCCCGGGACCGGGGAGCTGTTTTTT
CDR3: CASRGLAGGPGTGELFF
size: NA
J: TRBJ2-2
V: TRBV2
D: TRBD2

DNA: TGTGCCAGTAGTATAACCGCCGGGGGACCTTTTTTT
CDR3: CASSITAGGPFF
size: NA
J: TRBJ1-4
V: TRBV19
D: NA

DNA: TGTGCCAGCAGCTCGCTAGCGGGAGGGCCCCCCCAGTACTTC
CDR3: CASSSLAGGPPQYF
size: once
J: TRBJ2-5
V: TRBV7-9
D: TRBD2

DNA: TGTGCCAGCAGCTTGAGAAACCCCACTCCTGGCTACACCTTC
CDR3: CASSLRNPTPGYTF
size: once
J: TRBJ1-2
V: TRBV5-4
D: NA

DNA: TGTGCCAGCAGACGCACAGGGTTCGCGCCCCAGCATTTT
CDR3: CASRRTGFAPQHF
size: NA
J: TRBJ1-5
V: TRBV6-5
D: NA

DNA: TGCGCCAGCAGCCAAGAAGCCCCTAGCGGGACAGGATTTGCGCAGTATTTT
CDR3: CASSQEAPSGTGFAQYF
size: NA
J: TRBJ2-3
V: TRBV4-3
D: NA

DNA: TGTGCCAGCAGCCCACTGGACAGTTACTCTGGAAACACCATATATTTT
CDR3: CASSPLDSYSGNTIYF
size: NA
J: TRBJ1-3
V: TRBV14
D: NA

DNA: TGTGCCAGCAGCCCCCTTGGACTAGCGCGATGGTACCAAGAGACCCAGTACTTC
CDR3: CASSPLGLARWYQETQYF
size: NA
J: TRBJ2-5
V: TRBV28
D: TRBD2

DNA: TGTGCCAGCAGTTACACAGGACCCTACGAGCAGTACTTC
CDR3: CASSYTGPYEQYF
size: medium-sized
J: TRBJ2-7
V: TRBV6-6
D: NA

DNA: TGTGCCAGCAGCTTGTGGACTAGGAACACAGATACGCAGTATTTT
CDR3: CASSLWTRNTDTQYF
size: NA
J: TRBJ2-3
V: TRBV5-5
D: TRBD2

DNA: TGCGCCAGCAGGTCCGGGACTTTCATCAATGAGCAGTTCTTC
CDR3: CASRSGTFINEQFF
size: NA
J: TRBJ2-1
V: TRBV5-1
D: NA

DNA: TGTGCCAGCACCTTAACATGGGACTTAAACAATGAGCAGTTCTTC
CDR3: CASTLTWDLNNEQFF
size: NA
J: TRBJ2-1
V: TRBV2
D: NA

DNA: TGTGCCATCAGTGATCCTGGTGGCCTCGAGCAGTACTTC
CDR3: CAISDPGGLEQYF
size: NA
J: TRBJ2-7
V: TRBV10-3
D: NA

DNA: TGCGCCAGCAGCTTGGCTGGGCTCAACAATGAGCAGTTCTTC
CDR3: CASSLAGLNNEQFF
size: NA
J: TRBJ2-1
V: TRBV5-1
D: NA

DNA: TGTGCCAGCAGTTCCCCTCCCCGGGGGAACACTGAAGCTTTCTTT
CDR3: CASSSPPRGNTEAFF
size: NA
J: TRBJ1-1
V: TRBV28
D: NA

DNA: TGCGCCAGCAGCCGACCGGGACAGGGTGGTCCCACTGAAGCTTTCTTT
CDR3: CASSRPGQGGPTEAFF
size: NA
J: TRBJ1-1
V: TRBV4-1
D: TRBD1

DNA: TGTGCCAGCAGCTTTGGGGACAGGGGAGGAGAGACCCAGTACTTC
CDR3: CASSFGDRGGETQYF
size: once
J: TRBJ2-5
V: TRBV5-8
D: TRBD1

DNA: TGTGCCAGCAGTTACCACAGCGGGAGCAACAATGAGCAGTTCTTC
CDR3: CASSYHSGSNNEQFF
size: NA
J: TRBJ2-1
V: TRBV6-5
D: TRBD2

DNA: TGTGCCAGCAGACAAGAAATAGCGGCTACCTACGAGCAGTACTTC
CDR3: CASRQEIAATYEQYF
size: NA
J: TRBJ2-7
V: TRBV11-2
D: NA